These 26 T cell receptor beta chains came from one sample sequenced in a study of identical twins. TCRdb redid the calling of the 5' RACE reads with MiXCR, one entry per CDR3 protein. The sample gives roughly 230,000 distinct CDR3 sequences, approximately 8.3% of which show up once; less than 4% is in the top ten. Separately, the same data were catalogued under a study of yellow fever vaccine responses in identical twins.

Specimen: CD8+ T cells sorted from blood. These receptors all come from a young woman in good health.

A few counts support this clonotype. The chain uses TRBV9 and TRBJ2-3; 8 nucleotides agree with TRBD2. CDR3 length: 15 residues. Looked up from germline, CDR1 is SGDLS and CDR2 is YYNGEE. The ends lost 2 bases at V and 0 bases at J; junction bases unmatched: 2. CDR3 loop: CASSVSGGSTDTQYF. In DNA, the CDR3 is TGTGCCAGCAGCGTTTCGGGGGGGAGCACAGATACGCAGTATTTT.

V is TRBV7-8 and J is TRBJ2-2; 8 nucleotides agree with TRBD1. CDR3 size: 17 residues. V gave up 3 bases and J gave up 0 bases; unmatched junction bases: 6. Per germline, CDR1 SGHVS and CDR2 FQNEAQ. CDR3 amino acids: CASSFFATGANTGELFF. The CDR3 DNA follows: TGTGCCAGCAGCTTTTTTGCGACAGGGGCGAACACCGGGGAGCTGTTTTTT. The full variable domain, with the rest looked up from reference TRBV7-8 and TRBJ2-2, is GAGVSQSPRYKVAKRGQDVALRCDPISGHVSLFWYQQALGQGPEFLTYFQNEAQLDKSGLPSDRFFAERPEGSVSTLKIQRTQQEDSAVYLCASSFFATGANTGELFFGEGSRLTVL.

This clonotype was detected a few times. V is TRBV6-1 and J is TRBJ1-2, with D hard to call. Germline assignment: CDR1 MNHNS and CDR2 SASEGT. CDR3 size: 14 residues. Trimming took 6 bases from V and 4 from J, leaving 15 bases between them. CDR3 in DNA: TGTGCCAGCAGCCCTCACCCAACTACCTATGGCTACACCTTC. Translation gives CASSPHPTTYGYTF.

The CDR3: CSRLAGQGNTGELFF. CDR3 in DNA: TGCAGTCGCCTCGCCGGACAGGGGAACACCGGGGAGCTGTTTTTT. The chain recombines TRBV20-1 with TRBJ2-2; 8 nucleotides line up with TRBD1. The CDR3 totals 15 residues. With 8 bases clipped from V and 1 base from J, the junction kept 9 bases outside the gene matches. Germline V gene data show CDR1 as DFQATT and CDR2 as SNEGSKA (reference sequence).

V usage is TRBV20-1 and J usage is TRBJ2-1; D remains ambiguous. CDR1 is DFQATT and CDR2 is SNEGSKA in the germline V gene (reference sequence). Trimming shortened V by 0 bases and J by 8 bases, and 14 bases separated the two germline ends. This CDR3 contains 14 residues. The CDR3, as DNA: TGCAGTGCTAGAGATCTATGGACGCCGGATGAGCAGTTCTTC. Protein sequence: CSARDLWTPDEQFF.

This clonotype was seen many times. V is TRBV29-1 and J is TRBJ2-3; 8 bases line up with TRBD2. The germline V gene encodes CDR1 SQVTM and CDR2 ANQGSEA. The CDR3 is made up of 14 amino acids. V was clipped by 6 bases and J by 0 bases; unmatched bases: 5. CDR3 nucleotides: TGCAGCGTAGTCACTAGCGGCAGCACAGATACGCAGTATTTT. It specifies CSVVTSGSTDTQYF.

This clonotype has a handful of counts. J is TRBJ2-7 and V is TRBV7-9, with a possible D match to TRBD1 (5 bases). The CDR3 is made up of 13 amino acids. The V end lost 5 bases, the J end lost 7 bases, and 15 bases lay between the germline ends. Germline lookup yields CDR1 SEHNR and CDR2 FQNEAQ (reference sequence). CDR3 in amino acids: CASSGAGQEEQYF. In DNA form, the CDR3 reads TGTGCCAGCAGCGGGGCAGGGCAAGAGGAGCAGTACTTC.

This clonotype came up many times. The chain links TRBV10-3 to TRBJ2-1; a possible D gene is TRBD2 (6 bases). Germline lookup yields CDR1 ENHRY and CDR2 SYGVKD. V lost 0 bases, J lost 5 bases, and 11 bases lay in between. The CDR3 loop spans 15 amino acids. The DNA of the CDR3 is TGTGCCATCAGTGAGTCTCGGGAGCACGACAATGAGCAGTTCTTC. Residues: CAISESREHDNEQFF.

This clonotype was observed a handful of times. The chain employs TRBV4-3 and TRBJ2-5, with a possible D match to TRBD1 (6 bases). Trimming removed 0 bases from V and 5 bases from J, with 13 bases in between. Per the germline V gene, CDR1 is LGHNA and CDR2 is YSLEER. This CDR3 comprises 15 residues. This CDR3 is CASSQDWQGLETQYF. The CDR3 DNA follows: TGCGCCAGCAGCCAAGACTGGCAGGGGCTTGAGACCCAGTACTTC.

This clonotype has more than one count but fewer than ten. The V and J genes are TRBV29-1 and TRBJ1-2; D unclear. Between the trimmed V and J ends, which lost 6 bases and 7 bases, there was a span of 15 bases. CDR3 length equals 12 residues. In germline, CDR1 is SQVTM, CDR2 ANQGSEA. CDR3 sequence reads: CSVEYSVPGYTF. In DNA, the CDR3 is TGCAGCGTAGAGTACAGCGTCCCTGGCTACACCTTC.

In its sample, this clonotype was seen once. The gene calls are TRBV19 and TRBJ2-7; weak D call: TRBD1 (6 bases). Germline CDR1 LNHDA, CDR2 SQIVND (reference sequence). The ends were cut back, 5 bases at V and 0 bases at J, with 14 bases in the middle. The CDR3 consists of 15 residues. CDR3 protein: CASSSPGQPSYEQYF. Written as DNA, the CDR3 is TGTGCCAGTAGTTCTCCGGGACAACCCTCCTACGAGCAGTACTTC.

This clonotype has just a few counts. This chain connects TRBV29-1 to TRBJ2-7, with a tentative D call TRBD1 (6 bases). Germline V lookup: CDR1 SQVTM, CDR2 ANQGSEA. V dropped 0 bases and J dropped 5 bases, with 14 bases sitting between them. The CDR3 is made up of 14 amino acids. The CDR3 here is CSVEDLGQSNEQYF. The CDR3, as DNA: TGCAGCGTTGAAGATTTAGGACAGAGCAACGAGCAGTACTTC.

This clonotype was seen a handful of times. V usage is TRBV20-1 and J usage is TRBJ2-1; possible D gene TRBD2, 6 bases. The CDR3 is made up of 15 amino acids. Germline CDR1 is DFQATT and CDR2 is SNEGSKA (reference sequence). V was trimmed by 0 bases and J by 3 bases, leaving 12 bases between them. Written as DNA, the CDR3 is TGCAGTGCTAGAGATCCAGCGGGCGACTACAATGAGCAGTTCTTC. The encoded protein is CSARDPAGDYNEQFF.

V usage is TRBV7-9 and J usage is TRBJ1-1; D is perhaps TRBD1 (6 bases). The CDR3 sequence is 15 residues long. V lost 2 bases, J lost 5 bases, and 15 bases lay in between. CDR1 is SEHNR and CDR2 is FQNEAQ in the germline V gene (reference sequence). The CDR3, as DNA: TGTGCCAGCAGCTTAAATGCAGGGGTCCCAACTGAAGCTTTCTTT. Translated, it gives CASSLNAGVPTEAFF.

The CDR3 nucleotides are TGTGCCAGCAGCTTAGTTCCTAGCGGGGGGTACGAGCAGTACTTC. Translation: CASSLVPSGGYEQYF. V and J are TRBV11-2 and TRBJ2-7, with 11 bases identical to TRBD2. The CDR3 runs to 15 residues. The trim removed 1 base at V and 4 bases at J, leaving 3 bases unmatched. Looked up from germline, CDR1 is SGHAT and CDR2 is FQNNGV. The whole variable domain, remainder taken from reference TRBV11-2 and TRBJ2-7, is EAGVAQSPRYKIIEKRQSVAFWCNPISGHATLYWYQQILGQGPKLLIQFQNNGVVDDSQLPKDRFSAERLKGVDSTLKIQPAKLEDSAVYLCASSLVPSGGYEQYFGPGTRLTVT.

This clonotype has just a few counts. The gene calls are TRBV12-3 or TRBV12-4 and TRBJ2-3; the D gene could be TRBD1 or TRBD2 (8 bases each). V shed 6 bases and J shed 6 bases, with 28 bases lying between them. CDR3 size: 18 residues. CDR3 residues: CASRLRGVRQGKGDTQYF. As DNA, the CDR3 is TGTGCCAGCAGGTTGCGGGGGGTTCGACAGGGGAAAGGGGATACGCAGTATTTT.

The gene calls are TRBV29-1 and TRBJ2-5; the match to TRBD2 covers 11 bases. The CDR3 extends over 18 amino acids. J gave up 5 bases and V 0 bases, and 14 bases lay outside the gene matches. Germline V lookup: CDR1 SQVTM, CDR2 ANQGSEA. DNA for the CDR3: TGCAGCGTTGAAGATCGCCTAGCGGGAGGCCGTAGGGAGGAGACCCAGTACTTC. This sequence encodes CSVEDRLAGGRREETQYF.

This clonotype was seen at least ten times. The J gene is TRBJ2-2, the V gene TRBV7-8; 9 nucleotides match TRBD1. With 5 bases clipped from V and 4 bases from J, the junction kept 8 bases outside the gene matches. Germline lookup yields CDR1 SGHVS and CDR2 FQNEAQ. The CDR3 contains 16 residues. The CDR3 DNA reads TGTGCCAGCAGCATGAGGACAGGGGCGGGCACCGGGGAGCTGTTTTTT. It encodes CASSMRTGAGTGELFF.

This clonotype was picked up many times. The gene calls are TRBV7-8 and TRBJ2-1; 9 bases map to TRBD1. The CDR3 runs 14 residues. After removal of 0 bases from V and 8 bases from J, the junction contained 2 bases not matched to a gene. The V gene's germline CDR1 is SGHVS and CDR2 FQNEAQ. CDR3 residues: CASSLAGQGYEQFF. The DNA for the CDR3 is TGTGCCAGCAGCTTAGCAGGACAGGGGTATGAGCAGTTCTTC.

V is TRBV18 and J is TRBJ2-3; TRBD1 agrees at 7 bases. The CDR3 loop spans 18 amino acids. Germline trimming cut 4 bases from V and 4 bases from J; bases unmatched to any gene: 17. CDR1 and CDR2 from the germline V gene are KGHSH and LQKENI. CDR3 in amino acids: CASSLQQTGQLSADTQYF. DNA of the CDR3: TGTGCCAGCTCACTCCAACAAACGGGACAGTTAAGTGCAGATACGCAGTATTTT.

The CDR3 here is CASSPTGYTGELFF. As DNA, the CDR3 is TGTGCCAGCAGCCCCACGGGCTATACCGGGGAGCTGTTTTTT. The V call is TRBV7-3, the J call TRBJ2-2; D gene ambiguous. Trimming pared 5 bases from V and 5 bases from J, leaving 12 bases between. CDR1 is SGHTA, CDR2 FQGTGA, per germline. CDR3 size: 14 residues.

V is TRBV5-1 and J is TRBJ2-3; possibly TRBD2 for D (6 bases). The CDR3 contains 14 residues. Germline V CDR1 and CDR2: SGHRS, YFSETQ. Trimming left V 0 bases short and J 5 bases short, with 10 bases between. In nucleotides, the CDR3 is TGCGCCAGCAGCTTGGTCACTAGCTTAGATACGCAGTATTTT. This codes for CASSLVTSLDTQYF.

The rearrangement uses TRBV19 and TRBJ2-1; maybe TRBD2 (6 bases). V lost 5 bases and J 9 bases, leaving 29 bases between the germline ends. This CDR3 contains 18 residues. Germline CDR1 reads LNHDA; CDR2 reads SQIVND (reference sequence). CDR3 sequence: CASSSTPLAEPGFGEQFF. The CDR3 bases are TGTGCCAGTAGTTCTACACCATTAGCGGAGCCAGGGTTCGGTGAGCAGTTCTTC.

This clonotype was recorded at least ten times. This rearrangement joins TRBV4-3 to TRBJ2-1; TRBD2 agrees at 15 bases. The CDR3 totals 17 residues. The trim removed 4 bases at V and 6 bases at J, leaving 7 bases unmatched. From germline, CDR1 is LGHNA and CDR2 YSLEER. CDR3 residues: CASSLGLAGGNPNEQFF. DNA for the CDR3: TGCGCCAGCAGCCTGGGACTAGCGGGAGGCAATCCCAATGAGCAGTTCTTC.

There are many counts of this clonotype. The chain recombines TRBV7-2 with TRBJ2-1; D is unclear. Per germline, CDR1 SGHTA and CDR2 FQGNSA. The CDR3 runs to 12 residues. V was pared by 5 bases and J by 6 bases, with 8 bases between. The CDR3 region has the DNA TGTGCCAGCAGCAATCGAGGCAATGAGCAGTTCTTC. Protein sequence: CASSNRGNEQFF. Full variable domain (remainder filled in from reference TRBV7-2 and TRBJ2-1): GAGVSQSPSNKVTEKGKDVELRCDPISGHTALYWYRQSLGQGLEFLIYFQGNSAPDKSGLPSDRFSAERTGGSVSTLTIQRTQQEDSAVYLCASSNRGNEQFFGPGTRLTVL.

This clonotype came up a few times. V is TRBV5-6 and J is TRBJ2-7, with a weak D call TRBD1 (6 bases). Germline CDR1 and CDR2: SGHDT and YYEEEE. The V and J ends lost 2 bases and 6 bases respectively, with 9 bases between them. This CDR3 has 12 residues. CDR3 DNA sequence: TGTGCCAGCAGCTTCGCAGGGGTCGAGCAGTACTTC. Amino acid sequence: CASSFAGVEQYF.